This T cell receptor beta chain comes out of a study of T cells in Graves' hyperthyroidism and ophthalmopathy. The study's findings and limits: Blood held most thyroid clonotypes expanded above 0.001 frequency.

RNA transcripts served as the template for amplifying TCR beta CDR3 regions. First-round RT-PCR of the TCR CDR3 relied on the HTBI primer set. Each CDR3 protein gets one entry after TCRdb re-called the multiplex PCR reads with MiXCR. Of about 840,000 distinct CDR3 sequences listed, about 38% are singletons. The study enrolled patients aged 18 to 65 with newly diagnosed hyperthyroidism of under 2 months' duration. It was uncontrolled infection, other autoimmune disease, pregnancy or lactation that excluded patients. Orbital computed tomography, thyroid ultrasound, serum thyroxine and TRAb, and clinical symptoms together informed the diagnoses. The CDR3 consists of 19 residues. CDR1 is MGHRA, CDR2 YSYEKL, per germline. V gave up 0 bases and J gave up 6 bases, with 21 bases separating them. A few counts support this clonotype. Its antigen remains unknown.

The origin of this receptor is a man in his late teens or twenties with Graves' hyperthyroidism. The sequenced material came from blood. V is TRBV4-1 and J is TRBJ1-6; D is unresolved. As DNA, the CDR3 is TGCGCCAGCAGCCAAGAGATAGCCGGACTCGAGATTCCTAATTCACCCCTCCACTTT. Translated: CASSQEIAGLEIPNSPLHF.